Listed below are T cell receptor beta chains from one sample, sequenced in a study of blood T cells in healthy people across ages. TCRdb independently ran MiXCR on the 5' RACE reads; one entry per CDR3 protein. The sample includes roughly 680,000 distinct CDR3 sequences, approximately 21% of them seen just once. The sequenced material came from blood. These receptors all come from a man between 65 and 79 years old in good health. CDR3s include the opening cysteine and the closing phenylalanine or tryptophan. A D gene is named only where the DNA matches it firmly. Only part of the rows carry a size: once, few, many, or a class if the clone is expanded.

cdr3_nt,cdr3_aa,v_call,d_call,clone_size,j_call
TGTGCCAGCAGTGAAAAGGCGACAGGGGGCGCGGAGACCCAGTACTTC,CASSEKATGGAETQYF,TRBV25-1,TRBD1,few,TRBJ2-5
TGCAGCGTGGGGGAGGGACCAAAAAACATTCAGTACTTC,CSVGEGPKNIQYF,TRBV29-1,TRBD2,few,TRBJ2-4
TGCGCCAGCAGCTCGAGGGCCATCTCCTACGAGCAGTACTTC,CASSSRAISYEQYF,TRBV5-1,NA,few,TRBJ2-7
TGTGCCAGCAGCCACGGGGAGCGGGAGGTCGACGAGCAGTACTTC,CASSHGEREVDEQYF,TRBV2,TRBD2,many,TRBJ2-7
TGTGCCAGCAGCGAAACTAGCGGGAGGGCCAACGAGCAGTACTTC,CASSETSGRANEQYF,TRBV28,TRBD2,NA,TRBJ2-7
TGTGCCAGCAGCCAAGATAGCTCTATAACAGAGACCCAGTACTTC,CASSQDSSITETQYF,TRBV3-1,NA,NA,TRBJ2-5
TGCGCCAGCAGCTTGGGACAGGAGAGCTCCTACGAGCAGTACTTC,CASSLGQESSYEQYF,TRBV5-1,NA,NA,TRBJ2-7
TGTGCCAGCAGCTTAGGGACTAGCGGGAGGGCCGCGGAGACCCAGTACTTC,CASSLGTSGRAAETQYF,TRBV7-8,TRBD2,NA,TRBJ2-5
TGCAGTGCTAGAGATCTAGCGGGGGGGCGGGATGAGCAGTTCTTC,CSARDLAGGRDEQFF,TRBV20-1,TRBD2,NA,TRBJ2-1
TGTGCCACCAGTGGTACAGGGGATCGCCGCGAGCAGTACTTC,CATSGTGDRREQYF,TRBV24-1,TRBD1,few,TRBJ2-7
TGTGCCACCGGGGCTGGGGGCACAGATACGCAGTATTTT,CATGAGGTDTQYF,TRBV7-2,NA,NA,TRBJ2-3
TGCAGTGCTCTCGTCTCCTACAATGAGCAGTTCTTC,CSALVSYNEQFF,TRBV20-1,NA,NA,TRBJ2-1
TGTGCCAGCAGACCGGGCGATAATGAAAAACTGTTTTTT,CASRPGDNEKLFF,TRBV2,NA,few,TRBJ1-4